The sequence of this T cell receptor beta chain was determined in a study of OX40 agonist ivuxolimab in advanced cancers. Comments on this clone: Its antigen is unknown.

Using immunoSEQ multiplex PCR, the repertoire was profiled, and TCRdb retains in-frame clones only, with some absent. The sample has more than 60,000 clones, more than 65% seen once. Cycle 7 day 1, cycle 4 day 1, and baseline were the timepoints at which blood was sampled. Findings of the study overall: Individuals who were partial responders at 0.1-3.0 mg/kg had clonal expansion that ranked among the lowest. At 0.1 to 3.0 mg/kg, clonal expansion of CD4+ and CD8+ blood T cells had occurred by week 6. Expanded clones belonging to CD8+ T cells outnumbered, on average, those of CD4+.

Sequencing was performed on CD4+ or CD8+ T cells sorted from blood, taken in a trial of the OX40 agonist ivuxolimab. This sequence was found in an adult with an advanced solid tumor such as melanoma, head and neck, liver or kidney cancer.

CDR3 amino acids: CASSANGLVGTDTQYF. DNA for the CDR3: TGTGCCAGCAGCGCGAATGGACTAGTTGGGACAGATACGCAGTATTTT. This chain joins TRBV7-3 and TRBJ2-3; 7 bases are shared with TRBD2. V was pared by 5 bases and J by 3 bases, with 11 bases of the junction left unmatched. This CDR3 is built from 16 residues. The germline CDR1 and CDR2 sequences are SGHTA and FQGTGA.